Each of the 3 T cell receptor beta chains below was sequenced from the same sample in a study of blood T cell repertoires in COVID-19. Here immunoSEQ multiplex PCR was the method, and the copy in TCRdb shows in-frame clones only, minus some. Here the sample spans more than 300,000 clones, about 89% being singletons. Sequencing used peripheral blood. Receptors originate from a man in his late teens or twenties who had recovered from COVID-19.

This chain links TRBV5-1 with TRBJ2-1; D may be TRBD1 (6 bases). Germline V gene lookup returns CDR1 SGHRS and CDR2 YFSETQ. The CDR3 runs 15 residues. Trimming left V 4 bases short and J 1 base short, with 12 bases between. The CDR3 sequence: CASSQPRGSYNEQFF. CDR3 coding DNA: TGCGCCAGCAGCCAACCAAGGGGGTCCTACAATGAGCAGTTCTTC. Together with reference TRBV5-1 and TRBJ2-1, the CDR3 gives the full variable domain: KAGVTQTPRYLIKTRGQQVTLSCSPISGHRSVSWYQQTPGQGLQFLFEYFSETQRNKGNFPGRFSGRQFSNSRSEMNVSTLELGDSALYLCASSQPRGSYNEQFFGPGTRLTVL.

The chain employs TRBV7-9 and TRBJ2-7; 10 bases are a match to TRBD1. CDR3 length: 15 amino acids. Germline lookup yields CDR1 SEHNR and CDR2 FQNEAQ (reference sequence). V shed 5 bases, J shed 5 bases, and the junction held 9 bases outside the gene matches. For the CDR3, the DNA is TGTGCCAGCAGCCCGTGGGGACAGGGGATCCACGAGCAGTACTTC. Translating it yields CASSPWGQGIHEQYF.

DNA for the CDR3: TGTGCCAGCAGCTTCTTGACAGGGATGAGGAACACTGAAGCTTTCTTT. Translation: CASSFLTGMRNTEAFF. The rearrangement joins TRBV5-8 to TRBJ1-1, with 7 positions matching TRBD1. The CDR3 is 16 amino acids. With 2 bases clipped from V and 1 base from J, the junction kept 8 bases outside the gene matches. Per germline, CDR1 SGHTS and CDR2 YDEGEE.